The source of this TCR beta chain is a study of shared clonotypes between healthy human individuals. The wider study: The donor pool was made up of a couple of women and three men aged 18 to 49.

Whole-study findings and limits: Rarefaction showed sorted-subset sequencing was incomplete despite large depth.

In replicate PCRs of sorted subsets, about 220 ng DNA, approximately 32,000 T cell genomes, was used. Profiling relied on immunoSEQ multiplex PCR, and the TCRdb table lists in-frame clones only, not all of them. The table records about 300,000 clones, under 80% of them present only once. This clone was counted only a few times. Its antigen remains unidentified. CD4+ cells underwent separation, giving CD45RA+ naive and CD45RA-negative memory subsets. This CDR3 is 17 amino acids long. V lost 5 bases to trimming and J lost 7 bases; unmatched junction nucleotides: 16. Germline loops: CDR1 SGHVS, CDR2 FNYEAQ.

The J gene is TRBJ2-1, the V gene TRBV7-6, with 8 bases identical to TRBD2. This sequence originates from a man aged 25 to 40 in good health. Specimen: memory CD4+ T cells sorted from blood. The subset was: CD45RA-negative fraction. The CDR3 bases are TGTGCCAGCAGCCAGACGTCGGGAGGGGGGGCTTGGAATGAGCAGTTCTTC. It translates to CASSQTSGGGAWNEQFF.